The 23 T cell receptor beta chains reported below all come from one sample, sequenced in a study of blood T cell repertoires in COVID-19. Sequenced by immunoSEQ multiplex PCR; TCRdb stores in-frame clones only, minus some. Of roughly 150,000 clones listed, 65% to 80% are singletons. Sample: peripheral blood. These receptors all come from a man aged 55 to 69 with acute or convalescent COVID-19.

Here the CDR3 reads CASVPDPGSGANVLTF. The CDR3 region has the DNA TGTGCCAGCGTCCCAGACCCAGGGTCTGGGGCCAACGTCCTGACTTTC. The J gene is TRBJ2-6, the V gene TRBV11-3; D is possibly TRBD1 (5 bases). Germline values: CDR1 SGHNT, CDR2 YENEEA. The CDR3 has 16 residues. The ends were cut back, 8 bases at V and 1 base at J, with 15 bases in the middle.

The gene calls are TRBV5-1 and TRBJ1-1; 9 positions agree with TRBD1. Germline CDR1 reads SGHRS; CDR2 reads YFSETQ. This CDR3 is built from 16 residues. V dropped 4 bases and J dropped 0; count of bases not matched to a gene: 7. The CDR3 bases are TGCGCCAGCAGCCTAGACAGGGGGGAGATGAACACTGAAGCTTTCTTT. Translating it yields CASSLDRGEMNTEAFF.

In its sample, this clone was seen a few times. The chain is built from TRBV7-9 and TRBJ2-5, with 8 bases lining up with TRBD1. The CDR3 sequence is 12 residues long. V trimming: 5 bases; J trimming: 4 bases; junction bases outside the gene matches: 0. Germline CDR1 SEHNR, CDR2 FQNEAQ (reference sequence). CDR3 coding DNA: TGTGCCAGCAGCACAGGGGGAGAGACCCAGTACTTC. Amino acid sequence: CASSTGGETQYF.

This clone came up a few times. The genes are TRBV6-5 and TRBJ2-7; a weak D match, TRBD1 (6 bases). Trimming removed 10 bases from V and 7 bases from J, with 14 bases in between. Per germline, CDR1 MNHEY and CDR2 SVGAGI. CDR3 size: 11 residues. CDR3 sequence reads: CATSWGREQYF. CDR3 sequence (DNA): TGTGCCACCTCCTGGGGGCGGGAGCAGTACTTC.

The chain links TRBV12-3 or TRBV12-4 to TRBJ1-3; D remains ambiguous. The CDR3 has 13 residues. V lost 0 bases and J 7 bases, leaving 7 bases between the germline ends. CDR3 bases: TGTGCCAGCAGTTTAGCGCCGGAGAACACCATATATTTT. It encodes CASSLAPENTIYF.

CDR3 loop: CASRLPGASKYEQYF. CDR3 coding DNA: TGTGCCAGCAGGCTACCAGGGGCATCGAAATACGAGCAGTACTTC. The rearrangement uses TRBV27 and TRBJ2-7, with a weak D call TRBD1 (6 bases). The V gene lost 6 bases and the J gene lost 4 bases, with 19 bases spanning the gap. The germline CDR1 and CDR2 sequences are MNHEY and SMNVEV (reference sequence). The CDR3 loop spans 15 amino acids.

This chain links TRBV5-1 with TRBJ1-1; 11 bases match TRBD1. Germline assignment: CDR1 SGHRS and CDR2 YFSETQ. J gave up 4 bases and V 6 bases, and 5 bases lay outside the gene matches. The CDR3 extends over 14 amino acids. The CDR3 sequence is CASKAGTGGTEAFF. CDR3 coding DNA: TGCGCCAGCAAGGCCGGGACAGGGGGCACTGAAGCTTTCTTT.

This chain uses TRBV29-1 with TRBJ1-2; D possibly corresponds to TRBD1 (6 bases). Germline-derived CDR1 and CDR2 are SQVTM and ANQGSEA. This CDR3 is built from 12 residues. Trimming pared 6 bases from V and 6 bases from J, leaving 14 bases between. CDR3 bases: TGCAGCGTCCGGACAGAGGGAGATGGCTACACCTTC. Amino acid sequence: CSVRTEGDGYTF.

The chain recombines TRBV2 with TRBJ1-2, with D unclear. The V end was cut by 1 base, the J end by 3 bases, with 12 bases between. Germline V gene sequence: CDR1 SNHLY, CDR2 FYNNEI. There are 15 residues in the CDR3. The CDR3: CASSEDLRYHYGYTF. For the CDR3, the DNA is TGTGCCAGCAGTGAAGATTTGAGGTACCACTATGGCTACACCTTC.

This clone was counted only a few times. The V call is TRBV19, the J call TRBJ1-5; D unclear. V lost 2 bases and J 2 bases, leaving 10 bases between the germline ends. The CDR3 totals 15 residues. CDR1 LNHDA and CDR2 SQIVND come from the germline V gene (reference sequence). The chain's CDR3 is CASSIPRLGNQPQHF. The CDR3 DNA is TGTGCCAGTAGTATACCGAGGCTTGGCAATCAGCCCCAGCATTTT. Full variable domain (remainder filled in from reference TRBV19 and TRBJ1-5): DGGITQSPKYLFRKEGQNVTLSCEQNLNHDAMYWYRQDPGQGLRLIYYSQIVNDFQKGDIAEGYSVSREKKESFPLTVTSAQKNPTAFYLCASSIPRLGNQPQHFGDGTRLSIL.

This chain links TRBV29-1 with TRBJ2-6, with D possibly matching TRBD1 (6 bases). Germline CDR1 and CDR2: SQVTM and ANQGSEA. Trimming cost V 6 bases and J 1 base, with 13 bases left between them. There are 15 residues in the CDR3. The CDR3 nucleotides read TGCAGCGTGACAGGCATAACGTCTGGGGCCAACGTCCTGACTTTC. Its translation: CSVTGITSGANVLTF. Full variable domain (missing parts from reference TRBV29-1 and TRBJ2-6): SAVISQKPSRDICQRGTSLTIQCQVDSQVTMMFWYRQQPGQSLTLIATANQGSEATYESGFVIDKFPISRPNLTFSTLTVSNMSPEDSSIYLCSVTGITSGANVLTFGAGSRLTVL.

This chain uses TRBV19 with TRBJ1-1; weak D call: TRBD1 (6 bases). The CDR3 runs to 14 residues. From germline, CDR1 is LNHDA and CDR2 SQIVND (reference sequence). Trimming cost V 3 bases and J 4 bases, with 12 bases left between them. Here the CDR3 DNA reads TGTGCCAGTAGTATTAGCCAGGGGAGCACTGAAGCTTTCTTT. Its protein product is CASSISQGSTEAFF.

The J gene is TRBJ2-1, the V gene TRBV27; the match to TRBD2 covers 13 bases. This CDR3 comprises 17 residues. The junction had 12 bases not matched to a gene; V was cut back by 6 bases and J by 7 bases. The germline CDR1 and CDR2 sequences are MNHEY and SMNVEV (reference sequence). CDR3 protein: CASRHQLAGGPGNEQFF. The CDR3 region has the DNA TGTGCCAGCAGACACCAACTAGCGGGAGGGCCGGGTAATGAGCAGTTCTTC.

This clone appeared a few times. The chain employs TRBV6-5 and TRBJ1-4; D uncertain. V lost 6 bases and J 8 bases, leaving 13 bases between the germline ends. This CDR3 comprises 13 residues. Germline loops: CDR1 MNHEY, CDR2 SVGAGI. The CDR3 reads CASRQQFLEKLFF. The CDR3 DNA follows: TGTGCCAGCAGACAACAGTTTTTAGAAAAACTGTTTTTT.

The chain combines TRBV19 with TRBJ1-5; no firm D call. The length of the CDR3 is 13 residues. V was shortened by 5 bases and J by 0 bases, with 5 bases between the two germline ends. Germline loops: CDR1 LNHDA, CDR2 SQIVND (reference sequence). The CDR3 protein is CASSDISNQPQHF. The CDR3, as DNA: TGTGCCAGTAGTGACATTAGCAATCAGCCCCAGCATTTT.

The gene calls are TRBV6-5 and TRBJ2-7; 7 bases align to TRBD1. The CDR3 runs 14 residues. CDR1 is MNHEY and CDR2 is SVGAGI in the germline V gene. V shed 2 bases, J shed 3 bases, and the junction held 4 bases outside the gene matches. CDR3 in amino acids: CASSYDAGGYEQYF. CDR3 bases: TGTGCCAGCAGTTACGATGCAGGGGGCTACGAGCAGTACTTC.

J is TRBJ1-1 and V is TRBV5-1, with TRBD1 matching over 7 bases. The germline V gene has CDR1 SGHRS and CDR2 YFSETQ. Trimming removed 5 bases from V and 1 base from J; junction bases left unmatched: 8. This CDR3 has 15 residues. CDR3 bases: TGCGCCAGCAGTTTGCGGGGACAGCCGAACACTGAAGCTTTCTTT. Protein: CASSLRGQPNTEAFF.

This clone was counted only a few times. The DNA of the CDR3 is TGTGCCACCAGCAGAGGGGGGGAGGACCAGTACTTC. It codes for CATSRGGEDQYF. The J gene is TRBJ2-5, the V gene TRBV15, with D maybe TRBD2 (6 bases). V shed 1 base and J shed 10 bases, with 10 bases lying between them. CDR3 length equals 12 residues. Germline V CDR1 and CDR2: LNHNV, YYDKDF (reference sequence).

V usage is TRBV19 and J usage is TRBJ1-1; 8 bases are shared with TRBD1. The CDR3 is 14 residues long. Germline V gene sequence: CDR1 LNHDA, CDR2 SQIVND (reference sequence). V gave up 3 bases and J gave up 7 bases; unmatched junction bases: 7. The CDR3: CASSMGDTGGEAFF. CDR3 in DNA: TGTGCCAGTAGTATGGGGGACACAGGGGGTGAAGCTTTCTTT.

The genes are TRBV6-6 and TRBJ2-5; 7 nucleotides line up with TRBD2. This CDR3 spans 14 amino acids. After removal of 5 bases from V and 1 base from J, the junction contained 4 bases not matched to a gene. The V gene's germline CDR1 is MNHNY and CDR2 SVGAGI (reference sequence). The DNA of the CDR3 is TGTGCCAGCAGTGCTACTAGCGTCCAAGAGACCCAGTACTTC. This translates into CASSATSVQETQYF.

The chain carries TRBV14 and TRBJ1-4; D is possibly TRBD1 (5 bases). CDR1 is SGHDN and CDR2 is FVKESK in the germline V gene. V lost 8 bases, J lost 7 bases, and 17 bases lay in between. The CDR3 sequence is 14 residues long. The CDR3 is CASGKGITAEKLFF. For the CDR3, the DNA is TGTGCCAGCGGAAAGGGGATAACAGCTGAAAAACTGTTTTTT.

This clone was counted a few times. V gene TRBV12-3 or TRBV12-4 combines with J gene TRBJ1-1; D gene ambiguous. The length of the CDR3 is 13 residues. Trimming left V 2 bases short and J 10 bases short, with 14 bases between. The CDR3 region is CASSLSGPSGAFF. In DNA form, the CDR3 reads TGTGCCAGCAGTTTATCAGGCCCTAGCGGAGCTTTCTTT.

The J gene is TRBJ1-5, the V gene TRBV12-3 or TRBV12-4, with a tentative D call TRBD1 (6 bases). Trimming stripped 6 bases from V and 4 bases from J, with 10 bases between. This CDR3 spans 13 amino acids. In DNA, the CDR3 is TGTGCCAGCAGCGGACAGCAGAATCAGCCCCAGCATTTT. Its protein product is CASSGQQNQPQHF.